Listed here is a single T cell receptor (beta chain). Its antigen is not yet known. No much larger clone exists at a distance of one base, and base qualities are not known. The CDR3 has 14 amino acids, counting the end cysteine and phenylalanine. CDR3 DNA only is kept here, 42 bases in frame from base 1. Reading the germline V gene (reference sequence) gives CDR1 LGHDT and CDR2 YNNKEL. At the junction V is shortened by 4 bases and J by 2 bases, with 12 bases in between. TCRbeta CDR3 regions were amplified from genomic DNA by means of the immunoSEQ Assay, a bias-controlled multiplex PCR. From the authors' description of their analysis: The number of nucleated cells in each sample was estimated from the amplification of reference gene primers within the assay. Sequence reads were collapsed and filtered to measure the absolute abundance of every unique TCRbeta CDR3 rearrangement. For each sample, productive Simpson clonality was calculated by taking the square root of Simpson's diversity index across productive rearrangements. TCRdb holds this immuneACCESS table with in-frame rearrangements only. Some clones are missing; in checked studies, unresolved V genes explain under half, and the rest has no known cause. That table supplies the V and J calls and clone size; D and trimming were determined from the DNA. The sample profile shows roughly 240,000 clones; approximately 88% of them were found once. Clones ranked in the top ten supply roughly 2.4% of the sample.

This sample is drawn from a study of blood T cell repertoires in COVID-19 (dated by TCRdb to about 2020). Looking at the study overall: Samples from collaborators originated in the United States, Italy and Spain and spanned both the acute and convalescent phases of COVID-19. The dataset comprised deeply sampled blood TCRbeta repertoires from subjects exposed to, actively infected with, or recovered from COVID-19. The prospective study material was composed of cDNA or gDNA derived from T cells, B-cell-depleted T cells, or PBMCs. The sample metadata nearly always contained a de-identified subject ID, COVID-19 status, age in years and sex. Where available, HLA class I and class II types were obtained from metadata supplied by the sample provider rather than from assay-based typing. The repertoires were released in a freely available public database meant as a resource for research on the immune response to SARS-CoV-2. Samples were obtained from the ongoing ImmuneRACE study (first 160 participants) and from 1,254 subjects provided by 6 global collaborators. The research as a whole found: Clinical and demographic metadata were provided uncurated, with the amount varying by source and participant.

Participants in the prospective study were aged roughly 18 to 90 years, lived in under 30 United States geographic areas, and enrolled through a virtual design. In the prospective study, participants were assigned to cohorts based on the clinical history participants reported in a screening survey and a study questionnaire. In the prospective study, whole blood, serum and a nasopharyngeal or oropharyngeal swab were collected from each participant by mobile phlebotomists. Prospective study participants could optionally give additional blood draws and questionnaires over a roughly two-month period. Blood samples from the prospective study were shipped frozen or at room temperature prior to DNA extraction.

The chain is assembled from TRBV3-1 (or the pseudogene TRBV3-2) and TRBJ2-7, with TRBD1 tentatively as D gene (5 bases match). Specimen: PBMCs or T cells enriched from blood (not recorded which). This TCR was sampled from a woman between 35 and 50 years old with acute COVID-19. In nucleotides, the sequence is TGTGCCAGCAGCCTCCTAGGGGCCACCTACGAGCAGTACTTC. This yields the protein CASSLLGATYEQYF.